The 27 T cell receptor beta chains below all came from one sample that was sequenced in a study of PD-1 blockade in classical Hodgkin lymphoma. The protocol was immunoSEQ multiplex PCR, while the TCRdb copy is restricted to in-frame clones and leaves out a portion. This table has fewer than 40,000 clones, approximately 94% appearing once. Sample time point: newly diagnosed, previously untreated cHL patient sample. The sequencing input was peripheral blood mononuclear cells (PBMCs). The receptor source for this set is a human donor with classical Hodgkin lymphoma.

CDR3 DNA: TGTGCCAGCAGCTTATTGGGGCTAGCGGGGGGCGATACGCAGTATTTT. It is translated as CASSLLGLAGGDTQYF. This chain connects TRBV7-3 to TRBJ2-3; TRBD2 matches 11 bases. The CDR3 consists of 16 residues. The ends lost 2 bases at V and 6 bases at J; junction bases unmatched: 7. Germline CDR1 is SGHTA and CDR2 is FQGTGA.

The chain recombines TRBV6-5 with TRBJ1-3; D not certain. Trimming stripped 2 bases from V and 0 bases from J, with 5 bases between. CDR1 MNHEY and CDR2 SVGAGI come from the germline V gene. The CDR3 length is 14 residues. The CDR3 loop is CASSYRSSGNTIYF. CDR3 nucleotide sequence: TGTGCCAGCAGTTACAGGAGCTCTGGAAACACCATATATTTT.

This clone was found a few times. This chain joins TRBV2 and TRBJ1-2; D is unclear. This CDR3 contains 13 residues. Per germline, CDR1 SNHLY and CDR2 FYNNEI. Trimming shortened V by 7 bases and J by 8 bases, and 17 bases separated the two germline ends. CDR3 amino acids: CASTVTDEGGYTF. The CDR3 region has the DNA TGTGCCAGCACTGTGACCGACGAAGGAGGCTACACCTTC.

This sequence joins TRBV29-1 and TRBJ2-5; TRBD1 or TRBD2 may be the D gene (5 bases each). The CDR3 sequence is 13 residues long. Germline values: CDR1 SQVTM, CDR2 ANQGSEA. With 7 bases removed from V and 2 bases from J, the gap between germline ends came to 14 bases. The CDR3 region is CSAGRGEQETQYF. DNA of the CDR3: TGCAGCGCGGGTAGGGGAGAGCAAGAGACCCAGTACTTC.

The rearrangement joins TRBV5-4 to TRBJ2-2, with 15 bases matching TRBD2. Germline loops: CDR1 SGHNT, CDR2 YYREEE (reference sequence). Losses at the gene ends were 7 bases for V and 5 bases for J; bases not matched to a gene: 9. This CDR3 has 17 residues. The CDR3 bases are TGTGCCAGCTCCCCGCGGACTAGCGGGGGGGGGACCGGGGAGCTGTTTTTT. Protein sequence: CASSPRTSGGGTGELFF.

The V gene is TRBV28, the J gene TRBJ2-3; tentatively, D is TRBD2 (6 bases). Trimming took off 6 bases at V and 0 bases at J, with 22 bases between the two ends. This CDR3 has 18 residues. CDR1 and CDR2 from the germline V gene are MDHEN and SYDVKM. The CDR3 here is CASSSSHLLGTSTDTQYF. The CDR3 coding sequence is TGTGCCAGCAGCTCTTCCCATTTACTGGGGACTAGCACAGATACGCAGTATTTT. The whole variable domain, filled in from reference TRBV28 and TRBJ2-3, reads DVKVTQSSRYLVKRTGEKVFLECVQDMDHENMFWYRQDPGLGLRLIYFSYDVKMKEKGDIPEGYSVSREKKERFSLILESASTNQTSMYLCASSSSHLLGTSTDTQYFGPGTRLTVL.

The chain carries TRBV5-6 and TRBJ2-2; D is uncertain. The germline CDR1 and CDR2 sequences are SGHDT and YYEEEE. The ends were cut back, 1 base at V and 6 bases at J, with 4 bases in the middle. The CDR3 contains 12 residues. CDR3 nucleotide sequence: TGTGCCAGCAGCTTGTTTCCCGGGGAGCTGTTTTTT. Translating it yields CASSLFPGELFF.

This clone showed up just once. The CDR3 loop reads CASSPSWTSGRGYNEQFF. Here the CDR3 DNA reads TGTGCCAGCTCACCATCCTGGACTAGCGGGAGGGGCTACAATGAGCAGTTCTTC. V usage is TRBV18 and J usage is TRBJ2-1; TRBD2 matches at 15 bases. Trimming at V came to 2 bases and at J to 3 bases, leaving 5 bases not matched to a gene. Germline CDR1 is KGHSH and CDR2 is LQKENI. This CDR3 comprises 18 residues.

J is TRBJ2-3 and V is TRBV13; no definite D call. CDR3 length equals 13 residues. The V end was cut by 4 bases, the J end by 0 bases, with 5 bases between. CDR1 is PRHDT, CDR2 FYEKMQ, per germline (reference sequence). The CDR3 nucleotides are TGTGCCAGCAGCTCCCCAAGCACAGATACGCAGTATTTT. It yields the protein CASSSPSTDTQYF. The full variable domain, completed using reference TRBV13 and TRBJ2-3, is AAGVIQSPRHLIKEKRETATLKCYPIPRHDTVYWYQQGPGQDPQFLISFYEKMQSDKGSIPDRFSAQQFSDYHSELNMSSLELGDSALYFCASSSPSTDTQYFGPGTRLTVL.

V is TRBV5-1 and J is TRBJ1-1; 10 bases map to TRBD1. V gave up 1 base and J gave up 2 bases; unmatched junction bases: 5. The germline V gene has CDR1 SGHRS and CDR2 YFSETQ. This CDR3 comprises 16 residues. In DNA form, the CDR3 reads TGCGCCAGCAGCTTGTTGACAGGGGGCGCAAACACTGAAGCTTTCTTT. Protein sequence: CASSLLTGGANTEAFF.

The rearrangement links TRBV7-8 to TRBJ1-5, with D possibly TRBD1 on 5 matching bases. The CDR3 has 18 amino acids. CDR1 and CDR2 (germline): SGHVS, FQNEAQ. The V and J ends lost 0 bases and 5 bases respectively, with 20 bases between them. This CDR3 is CASSLAGGAAQIYQPQHF. The CDR3 coding sequence is TGTGCCAGCAGCTTAGCGGGAGGGGCAGCGCAGATCTATCAGCCCCAGCATTTT. Full variable domain (remainder filled in from reference TRBV7-8 and TRBJ1-5): GAGVSQSPRYKVAKRGQDVALRCDPISGHVSLFWYQQALGQGPEFLTYFQNEAQLDKSGLPSDRFFAERPEGSVSTLKIQRTQQEDSAVYLCASSLAGGAAQIYQPQHFGDGTRLSIL.

This sequence joins TRBV2 and TRBJ2-7; D possibly corresponds to TRBD1 (6 bases). Germline CDR1 and CDR2: SNHLY and FYNNEI. V lost 5 bases and J 0 bases, leaving 11 bases between the germline ends. The length of the CDR3 is 14 residues. The CDR3 sequence is CASSRDMSSYEQYF. The CDR3 DNA reads as TGTGCCAGCAGTAGGGACATGAGCTCCTACGAGCAGTACTTC.

This clone has a single count. J is TRBJ2-7 and V is TRBV11-2, with 8 bases matching TRBD1. V gave up 5 bases and J gave up 4 bases; unmatched junction bases: 4. The CDR3 length is 13 residues. Germline V gene sequence: CDR1 SGHAT, CDR2 FQNNGV. CDR3 in DNA: TGTGCCAGCAGCCAGGGGGCGGGATACGAGCAGTACTTC. Translating gives CASSQGAGYEQYF. The full variable domain, with the rest looked up from reference TRBV11-2 and TRBJ2-7, is EAGVAQSPRYKIIEKRQSVAFWCNPISGHATLYWYQQILGQGPKLLIQFQNNGVVDDSQLPKDRFSAERLKGVDSTLKIQPAKLEDSAVYLCASSQGAGYEQYFGPGTRLTVT.

The chain carries TRBV7-9 and TRBJ2-1; the D gene is possibly TRBD2 (6 bases). With 5 bases removed from V and 1 base from J, the gap between germline ends came to 15 bases. CDR3 length equals 16 residues. Germline CDR1 SEHNR, CDR2 FQNEAQ (reference sequence). The CDR3 loop is CASSLLADLSYNEQFF. CDR3 in DNA: TGTGCCAGCAGCCTGTTAGCGGATTTATCCTACAATGAGCAGTTCTTC.

The J gene is TRBJ2-5, the V gene TRBV6-5; D gene unclear. Germline V lookup: CDR1 MNHEY, CDR2 SVGAGI. Trimming left V 5 bases short and J 1 base short, with 14 bases between. The CDR3 runs 15 residues. Here the CDR3 DNA reads TGTGCCAGCAGTCTCCAACTGGGAATCCAAGAGACCCAGTACTTC. It translates to CASSLQLGIQETQYF.

This chain links TRBV9 with TRBJ1-5; the D gene is possibly TRBD1 (5 bases). With 3 bases removed from V and 4 bases from J, the gap between germline ends came to 11 bases. The germline CDR1 and CDR2 sequences are SGDLS and YYNGEE. There are 14 residues in the CDR3. In nucleotides, the CDR3 is TGTGCCAGCAGCGGCCCAGGGAGGAATCAGCCCCAGCATTTT. This gives the protein CASSGPGRNQPQHF.

The CDR3 DNA follows: TGTGCCAGTAGCGAACAGGGGTACACTGAAGCTTTCTTT. Residues: CASSEQGYTEAFF. The chain joins TRBV19 to TRBJ1-1; TRBD1 agrees at 7 bases. CDR1 and CDR2 (germline): LNHDA, SQIVND (reference sequence). The CDR3 has 13 residues. V shed 6 bases, J shed 3 bases, and the junction held 4 bases outside the gene matches.

The chain joins TRBV7-9 to TRBJ2-7; 10 nucleotides align to TRBD2. The CDR3 has 19 amino acids. Trimming at V came to 1 base and at J to 1 base, leaving 13 bases not matched to a gene. CDR1 is SEHNR and CDR2 is FQNEAQ in the germline V gene (reference sequence). The CDR3 loop is CASSLGVSSGRFLSYEQYF. CDR3 DNA: TGTGCCAGCAGCTTAGGTGTGAGTAGCGGGAGGTTTTTGTCCTACGAGCAGTACTTC.

This rearrangement joins TRBV5-5 to TRBJ1-1; no reliable D call. Trimming took 0 bases from V and 2 from J, leaving 8 bases between them. Germline V gene lookup returns CDR1 SGHKS and CDR2 YYEKEE (reference sequence). CDR3 length: 14 residues. The CDR3 DNA is TGTGCCAGCAGCTTGGCCTGGGCCAACACTGAAGCTTTCTTT. Translation: CASSLAWANTEAFF.

The chain combines TRBV28 with TRBJ1-4; 7 positions agree with TRBD1. Germline values: CDR1 MDHEN, CDR2 SYDVKM. This CDR3 comprises 15 residues. The J segment lost 4 bases and the V segment lost 7 bases, leaving 9 bases of the junction unmatched. CDR3 region: CASTGRGLYNEKLFF. The CDR3 region has the DNA TGTGCCAGCACTGGCAGGGGGTTATATAATGAAAAACTGTTTTTT. The whole variable domain, remainder taken from reference TRBV28 and TRBJ1-4, is DVKVTQSSRYLVKRTGEKVFLECVQDMDHENMFWYRQDPGLGLRLIYFSYDVKMKEKGDIPEGYSVSREKKERFSLILESASTNQTSMYLCASTGRGLYNEKLFFGSGTQLSVL.

J is TRBJ2-3 and V is TRBV2, with D unclear. The V and J ends lost 4 bases and 2 bases respectively, with 10 bases between them. Germline CDR1 and CDR2: SNHLY and FYNNEI. The CDR3 has 14 residues. CDR3 bases: TGTGCCAGCAGTGTTTACAGTTCCACAGATACGCAGTATTTT. Translated, it gives CASSVYSSTDTQYF.

This chain connects TRBV5-4 to TRBJ2-7; possible D gene TRBD1, 7 bases. CDR3 length equals 16 residues. Germline V gives CDR1 SGHNT, CDR2 YYREEE (reference sequence). Between the trimmed V and J ends, which lost 2 bases and 2 bases, there was a span of 17 bases. CDR3 sequence (DNA): TGTGCCAGCAGCTTTGGCGGGACAGTTTCCCCCTACGAGCAGTACTTC. Protein product: CASSFGGTVSPYEQYF. Full variable domain (remainder filled in from reference TRBV5-4 and TRBJ2-7): ETGVTQSPTHLIKTRGQQVTLRCSSQSGHNTVSWYQQALGQGPQFIFQYYREEENGRGNFPPRFSGLQFPNYSSELNVNALELDDSALYLCASSFGGTVSPYEQYFGPGTRLTVT.

The chain combines TRBV11-2 with TRBJ1-1; D perhaps matches TRBD1 (5 bases). Germline CDR1 is SGHAT and CDR2 is FQNNGV. This CDR3 has 13 residues. V dropped 0 bases and J dropped 4 bases, with 6 bases sitting between them. CDR3 loop: CASSLERGTEAFF. CDR3 in DNA: TGTGCCAGCAGCTTAGAAAGGGGCACTGAAGCTTTCTTT.

This rearrangement joins TRBV28 to TRBJ1-4; no reliable D call. In germline, CDR1 is MDHEN, CDR2 SYDVKM. The V and J ends lost 4 bases and 8 bases respectively, with 11 bases between them. This CDR3 spans 13 amino acids. This CDR3 is CASSSVPPEKLFF. CDR3 nucleotide sequence: TGTGCCAGCAGTTCAGTCCCTCCAGAAAAACTGTTTTTT.

This chain uses TRBV28 with TRBJ1-5, with 7 bases identical to TRBD1. The length of the CDR3 is 15 residues. J was trimmed by 1 base and V by 7 bases; bases with no gene match: 7. Germline-derived CDR1 and CDR2 are MDHEN and SYDVKM. CDR3 nucleotide sequence: TGTGCCAGCACCAAAGGACAGGCCAGCAATCAGCCCCAGCATTTT. Residues: CASTKGQASNQPQHF.

The chain employs TRBV7-9 and TRBJ2-1, with TRBD1 matching over 11 bases. The CDR3 runs to 17 residues. V was pared by 3 bases and J by 8 bases, with 12 bases of the junction left unmatched. Germline V lookup: CDR1 SEHNR, CDR2 FQNEAQ (reference sequence). The CDR3 coding sequence is TGTGCCAGCAGCTTCCGTAGGACAGGGGGCAGGAGGGATGAGCAGTTCTTC. Its protein is CASSFRRTGGRRDEQFF.

This chain connects TRBV19 to TRBJ1-5; the D gene is possibly TRBD1 (6 bases). The germline V gene has CDR1 LNHDA and CDR2 SQIVND (reference sequence). The CDR3 consists of 16 residues. The V and J ends lost 2 bases and 4 bases respectively, with 15 bases between them. As DNA, the CDR3 is TGTGCCAGTAGTATAAGGCAGGGGCAGGGGAATCAGCCCCAGCATTTT. Protein sequence: CASSIRQGQGNQPQHF.